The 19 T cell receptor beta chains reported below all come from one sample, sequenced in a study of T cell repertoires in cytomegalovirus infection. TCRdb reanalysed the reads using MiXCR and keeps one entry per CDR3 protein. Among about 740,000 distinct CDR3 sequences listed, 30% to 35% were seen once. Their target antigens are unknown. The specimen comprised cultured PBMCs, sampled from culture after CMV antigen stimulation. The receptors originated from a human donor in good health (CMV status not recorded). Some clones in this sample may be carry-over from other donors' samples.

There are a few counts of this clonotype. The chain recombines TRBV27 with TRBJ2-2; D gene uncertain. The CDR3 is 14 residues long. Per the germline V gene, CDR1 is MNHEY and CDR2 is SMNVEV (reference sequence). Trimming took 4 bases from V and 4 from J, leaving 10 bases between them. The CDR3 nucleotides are TGTGCCAGCAGTTCACAATCGGCCACCGGGGAGCTGTTTTTT. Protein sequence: CASSSQSATGELFF.

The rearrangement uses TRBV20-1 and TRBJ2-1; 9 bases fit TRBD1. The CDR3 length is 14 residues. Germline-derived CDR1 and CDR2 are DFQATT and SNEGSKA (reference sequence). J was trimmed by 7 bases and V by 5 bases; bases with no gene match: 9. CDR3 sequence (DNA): TGCAGTGCTGGCGGACAGGGGCTGTTTAATGAGCAGTTCTTC. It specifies CSAGGQGLFNEQFF.

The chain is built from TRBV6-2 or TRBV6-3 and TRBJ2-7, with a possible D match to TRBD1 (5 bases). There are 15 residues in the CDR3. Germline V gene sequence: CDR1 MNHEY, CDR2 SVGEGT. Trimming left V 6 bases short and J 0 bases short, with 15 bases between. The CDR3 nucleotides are TGTGCCAGCAGACTACCTGGGGCACTCTCCTACGAGCAGTACTTC. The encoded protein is CASRLPGALSYEQYF.

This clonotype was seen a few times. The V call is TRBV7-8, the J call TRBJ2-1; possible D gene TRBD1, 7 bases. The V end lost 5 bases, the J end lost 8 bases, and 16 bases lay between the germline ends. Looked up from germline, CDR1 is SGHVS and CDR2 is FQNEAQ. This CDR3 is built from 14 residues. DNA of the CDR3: TGTGCCAGCAGCCCAGGGGGGAGTGCGCATGAGCAGTTCTTC. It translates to CASSPGGSAHEQFF.

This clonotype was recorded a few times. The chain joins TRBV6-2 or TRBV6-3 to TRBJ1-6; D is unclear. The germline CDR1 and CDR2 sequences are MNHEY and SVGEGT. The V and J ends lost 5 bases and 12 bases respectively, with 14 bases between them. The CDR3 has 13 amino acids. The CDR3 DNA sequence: TGTGCCAGCAGTATCGAGAGAGGAAGACCCCTCCACTTT. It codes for CASSIERGRPLHF.

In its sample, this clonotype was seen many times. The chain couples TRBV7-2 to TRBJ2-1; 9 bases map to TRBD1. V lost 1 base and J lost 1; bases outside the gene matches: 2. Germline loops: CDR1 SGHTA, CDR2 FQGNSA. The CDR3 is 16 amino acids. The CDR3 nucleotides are TGTGCCAGCAGCTTAGATGGGACAGGGTCCTACAATGAGCAGTTCTTC. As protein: CASSLDGTGSYNEQFF.

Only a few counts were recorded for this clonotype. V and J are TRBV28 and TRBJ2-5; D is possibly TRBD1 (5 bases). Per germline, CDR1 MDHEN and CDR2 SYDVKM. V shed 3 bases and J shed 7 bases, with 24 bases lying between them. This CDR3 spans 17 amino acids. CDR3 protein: CASSFSPSGQNSGTQYF. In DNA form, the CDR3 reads TGTGCCAGCAGTTTCTCCCCATCAGGGCAGAACTCCGGGACCCAGTACTTC.

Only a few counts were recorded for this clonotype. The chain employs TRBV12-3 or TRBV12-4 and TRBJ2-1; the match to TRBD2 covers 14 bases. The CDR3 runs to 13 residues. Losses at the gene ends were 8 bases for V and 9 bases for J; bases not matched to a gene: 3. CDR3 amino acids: CASGTSGRSEQFF. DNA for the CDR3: TGTGCCAGCGGGACTAGCGGGAGATCTGAGCAGTTCTTC.

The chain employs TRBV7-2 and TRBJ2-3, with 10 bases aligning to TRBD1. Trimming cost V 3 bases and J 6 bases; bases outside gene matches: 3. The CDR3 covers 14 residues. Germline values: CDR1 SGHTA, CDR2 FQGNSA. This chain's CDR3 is CASSFDRGLDTQYF. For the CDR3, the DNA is TGTGCCAGCAGCTTCGACAGGGGGCTGGATACGCAGTATTTT.

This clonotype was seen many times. CDR3 in DNA: TGTGCCAGCAGCACCCGACAGGGAAGTCAGCCCCAGCATTTT. It codes for CASSTRQGSQPQHF. The chain employs TRBV7-2 and TRBJ1-5, with 7 bases lining up with TRBD1. CDR3 length: 14 amino acids. Germline V gene sequence: CDR1 SGHTA, CDR2 FQGNSA. With 5 bases clipped from V and 6 bases from J, the junction kept 7 bases outside the gene matches.

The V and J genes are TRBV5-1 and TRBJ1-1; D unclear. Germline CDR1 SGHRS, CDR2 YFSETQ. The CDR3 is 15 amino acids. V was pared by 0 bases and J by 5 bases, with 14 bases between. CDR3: CASSLALTPGTEAFF. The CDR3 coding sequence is TGCGCCAGCAGCTTGGCCCTAACTCCGGGAACTGAAGCTTTCTTT. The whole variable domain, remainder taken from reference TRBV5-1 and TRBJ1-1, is KAGVTQTPRYLIKTRGQQVTLSCSPISGHRSVSWYQQTPGQGLQFLFEYFSETQRNKGNFPGRFSGRQFSNSRSEMNVSTLELGDSALYLCASSLALTPGTEAFFGQGTRLTVV.

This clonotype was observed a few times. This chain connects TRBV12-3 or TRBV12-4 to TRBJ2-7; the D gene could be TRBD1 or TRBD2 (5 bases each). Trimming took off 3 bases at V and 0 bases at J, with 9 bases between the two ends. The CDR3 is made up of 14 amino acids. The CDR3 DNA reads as TGTGCCAGCAGTTTGGGGGTAAGCTCCTACGAGCAGTACTTC. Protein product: CASSLGVSSYEQYF.

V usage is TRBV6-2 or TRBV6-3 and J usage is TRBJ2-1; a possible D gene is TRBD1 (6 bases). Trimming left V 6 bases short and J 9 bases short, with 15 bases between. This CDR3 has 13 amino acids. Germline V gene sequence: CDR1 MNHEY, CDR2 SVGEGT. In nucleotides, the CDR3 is TGTGCCAGCAGCTCCATGAGAGGGGGTGAGCAGTTCTTC. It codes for CASSSMRGGEQFF.

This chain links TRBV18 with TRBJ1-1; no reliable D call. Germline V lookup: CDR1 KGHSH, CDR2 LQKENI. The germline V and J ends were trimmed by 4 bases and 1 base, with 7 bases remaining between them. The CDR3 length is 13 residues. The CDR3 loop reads CASSRRQNTEAFF. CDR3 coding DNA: TGTGCCAGCTCACGCCGACAGAACACTGAAGCTTTCTTT.

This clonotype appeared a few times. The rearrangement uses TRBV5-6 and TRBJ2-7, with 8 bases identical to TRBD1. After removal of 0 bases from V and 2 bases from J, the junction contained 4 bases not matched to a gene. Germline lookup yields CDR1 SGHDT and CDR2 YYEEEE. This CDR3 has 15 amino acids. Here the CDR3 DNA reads TGTGCCAGCAGCTTGGACAGGGGGGTTACCTACGAGCAGTACTTC. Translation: CASSLDRGVTYEQYF.

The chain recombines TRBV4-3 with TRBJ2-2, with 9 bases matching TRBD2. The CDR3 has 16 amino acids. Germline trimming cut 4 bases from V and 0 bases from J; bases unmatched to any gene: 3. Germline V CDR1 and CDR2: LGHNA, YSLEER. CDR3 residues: CASSPSGAANTGELFF. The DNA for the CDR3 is TGCGCCAGCAGCCCTAGCGGGGCTGCGAACACCGGGGAGCTGTTTTTT.

As DNA, the CDR3 is TGTGCCATCAGTTTCGGACAGGGGTTAGGTGGGGCCAACGTCCTGACTTTC. The encoded protein is CAISFGQGLGGANVLTF. The rearrangement uses TRBV10-3 and TRBJ2-6; 9 nucleotides line up with TRBD1. Germline lookup yields CDR1 ENHRY and CDR2 SYGVKD. The ends lost 5 bases at V and 3 bases at J; junction bases unmatched: 8. The CDR3 runs 17 residues.

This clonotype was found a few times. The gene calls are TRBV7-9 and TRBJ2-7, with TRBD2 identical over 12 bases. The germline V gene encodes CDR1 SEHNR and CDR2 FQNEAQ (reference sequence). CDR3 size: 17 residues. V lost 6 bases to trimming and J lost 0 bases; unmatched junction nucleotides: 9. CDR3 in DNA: TGTGCCAGCAGGGGAGGACTAGCGGGAACAACCTCCTACGAGCAGTACTTC. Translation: CASRGGLAGTTSYEQYF.

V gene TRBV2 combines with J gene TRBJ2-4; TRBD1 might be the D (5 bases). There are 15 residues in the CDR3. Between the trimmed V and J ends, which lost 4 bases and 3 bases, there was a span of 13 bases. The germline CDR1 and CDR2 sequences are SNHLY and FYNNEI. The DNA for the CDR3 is TGTGCCAGCAGTGGAACAGGAATGAGCAAAAACATTCAGTACTTC. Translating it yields CASSGTGMSKNIQYF.